The clone carrying this T cell receptor (beta chain) was counted only a few times. Its antigen is not known. Pools of viral peptides were used by the ViraFEST assay to expand antigen-specific CD4+ T cells ahead of sequencing. Researchers isolated CD4+ T cells once less than 13 days of culture had elapsed. Vaccinated recipients, who were negative for nucleocapsid antibodies, had no history of SARS-CoV-2 infection. Wells containing 1.5 million to 2.5 million PBMC each were cultured with about 9 IU/ml IL-2 and 8 to 10 ug/ml peptides. Produced via immunoSEQ multiplex PCR; TCRdb's table is partial and in-frame only. The repertoire holds roughly 23,000 clones, with around 70% as singletons. The sample is drawn from a study of vaccination effects on CD4 cells after COVID-19. Regarding the study as a whole: Clones arising from infection and from vaccination showed marked clonal contraction late after vaccination.

Germline CDR1 is SGDLS and CDR2 is YYNGEE. The length of the CDR3 is 15 residues. With V trimmed by 3 bases and J by 9 bases, 13 bases remained unmatched. The chain uses TRBV9 and TRBJ2-3; 7 bases fit TRBD2. The receptor's source is a human donor who received a COVID-19 vaccine. Specimen: CD4+ T cells from PBMCs cultured with HCoV-229E spike peptides, collected before COVID-19 vaccination. The CDR3 spells CASSGVAGAGGTQYF. CDR3 DNA: TGTGCCAGCAGCGGAGTAGCGGGCGCTGGGGGGACGCAGTATTTT.